This TCR beta chain was identified in a study of cytotoxic CD8 clonotypes in ibrutinib-treated CLL. The germline gives CDR1 MGHRA, CDR2 YSYEKL. The CDR3 extends over 16 amino acids. V was trimmed by 1 base and J by 4 bases, leaving 16 bases between them. Produced via immunoSEQ multiplex PCR; TCRdb's table is partial and in-frame only. The table has about 160,000 clones, roughly 86% seen once. The TCR comes from a human donor with chronic lymphocytic leukemia. This chain joins TRBV4-1 and TRBJ1-2; D is uncertain. The sequencing here drew on PBMCs, taken after 12 months of ibrutinib treatment. The CDR3 protein is CASSQAFQARIYGYTF. For the CDR3, the DNA is TGCGCCAGCAGCCAAGCGTTTCAGGCCAGGATCTATGGCTACACCTTC.